The T cell receptor (beta chain) described here comes from a study of beta chain features in type 1 diabetes. Study findings and constraints: All four CD4+ subsets from Type 1 diabetes patients carried moderately but significantly shorter TCRB CDR3s. Whether TCRB rearrangement is influenced by HLA type went unresolved here.

Expressed TCRB transcripts were sequenced because the entire RNA isolate underwent reverse transcription. Assay used: immunoSEQ multiplex PCR; TCRdb lists only in-frame clones, some missing. The sample holds more than 300,000 clones, 8.5% to 10% seen once. CDR1 is SGHRS and CDR2 is YFSETQ in the germline V gene. V lost 4 bases to trimming and J lost 2 bases; unmatched junction nucleotides: 11. This CDR3 has 17 residues. A note on this clone: The antigen is unknown.

The gene calls are TRBV5-1 and TRBJ2-7; 11 bases are a match to TRBD1. The sequencing sample was made of central memory CD4+ T cells from blood. This sequence was found in a man aged 30 to 45 with type 1 diabetes. In nucleotides, the CDR3 is TGCGCCAGCAGCCTGAAACGGACAGGGGGCTTTACCTACGAGCAGTACTTC. Translation gives CASSLKRTGGFTYEQYF.